Below, 17 T cell receptor beta chains from the same sample are listed, as sequenced in a study of cytomegalovirus exposure and HLA in healthy donors. With 60 Vbeta and 13 Jbeta primers, the PCR was carried out. Libraries were prepared by immunoSEQ multiplex PCR; TCRdb keeps only in-frame clonotypes and omits some of them. The sample holds around 150,000 clones, approximately 80% seen once. The specimen was PBMCs. The receptors originated from a woman aged 40 to 50 in good health and CMV-seronegative.

The chain links TRBV7-6 to TRBJ2-5; D unresolved. Germline V CDR1 and CDR2: SGHVS, FNYEAQ. This CDR3 is 13 amino acids long. The V gene lost 5 bases and the J gene lost 4 bases, with 11 bases spanning the gap. CDR3 region: CASSRLLGETQYF. The CDR3 DNA follows: TGTGCCAGCAGCCGCCTCCTAGGAGAGACCCAGTACTTC.

The rearrangement links TRBV9 to TRBJ2-7; 8 bases are a match to TRBD2. The germline V gene has CDR1 SGDLS and CDR2 YYNGEE. Losses at the gene ends were 0 bases for V and 6 bases for J; bases not matched to a gene: 8. The CDR3 contains 15 residues. DNA of the CDR3: TGTGCCAGCAGCGTAGGGACGGGGGGGTGGTCCGAGCAGTACTTC. This codes for CASSVGTGGWSEQYF.

This clone was recorded once. The chain carries TRBV19 and TRBJ1-1; 8 bases line up with TRBD1. The junction had 6 bases not matched to a gene; V was cut back by 5 bases and J by 4 bases. Germline loops: CDR1 LNHDA, CDR2 SQIVND (reference sequence). The CDR3 is 14 amino acids. CDR3 sequence (DNA): TGTGCCAGTAGTGTGGACAGGGAGAGCACTGAAGCTTTCTTT. Translated: CASSVDRESTEAFF.

This clone occurred a few times. The CDR3 loop is CASSLVGIVSEAFF. The CDR3 nucleotides read TGTGCCAGCAGCTTAGTCGGGATCGTTTCTGAAGCTTTCTTT. The chain combines TRBV7-8 with TRBJ1-1; D remains unclear. Germline V gene data show CDR1 as SGHVS and CDR2 as FQNEAQ. This CDR3 comprises 14 residues. Trimming cost V 1 base and J 6 bases, with 12 bases left between them.

The CDR3 loop reads CASSVTGTSVETQYF. The CDR3 bases are TGTGCCAGCAGCGTCACCGGGACTAGCGTCGAGACCCAGTACTTC. The V call is TRBV9, the J call TRBJ2-5; 10 nucleotides agree with TRBD2. The CDR3 runs to 15 residues. The V and J ends lost 2 bases and 5 bases, in that order; junction bases with no gene match: 6. CDR1 is SGDLS, CDR2 YYNGEE, per germline. The variable domain in full, completed from reference TRBV9 and TRBJ2-5, reads DSGVTQTPKHLITATGQRVTLRCSPRSGDLSVYWYQQSLDQGLQFLIQYYNGEERAKGNILERFSAQQFPDLHSELNLSSLELGDSALYFCASSVTGTSVETQYFGPGTRLLVL.

With respect to this clone: At one end, the junction sequence differs from germline, possibly due to a read error. V and J are TRBV28 and TRBJ2-6; 10 bases match TRBD1. Germline V lookup: CDR1 MDHEN, CDR2 SYDVKM. CDR3 length: 17 residues. The CDR3 DNA reads as TGTGCCAGCAGCGGACAGGGGGGGCTCTCTGGGGCCGACGTCCTGACTTTC. Protein product: CASSGQGGLSGADVLTF.

CDR3 sequence (DNA): TGTGCCAGCAGCTTACGGGTAAATACGCAGTATTTT. It yields the protein CASSLRVNTQYF. The J gene is TRBJ2-3, the V gene TRBV7-8; D ambiguous. The CDR3 contains 12 residues. Germline-derived CDR1 and CDR2 are SGHVS and FQNEAQ. V was clipped by 2 bases and J by 7 bases, with 7 bases between them.

This clone was found a few times. This chain connects TRBV6-5 to TRBJ2-2, with TRBD2 as a possible D gene (7 bases). The CDR3 extends over 14 amino acids. V gave up 7 bases and J gave up 7 bases, with 16 bases separating them. Germline loops: CDR1 MNHEY, CDR2 SVGAGI. The CDR3 reads CASTQGRALGELFF. The DNA of the CDR3 is TGTGCCAGCACCCAGGGGAGGGCCCTCGGGGAGCTGTTTTTT.

This rearrangement joins TRBV6-6 to TRBJ2-5; perhaps TRBD1 as D (5 bases). The J call is doubtful: the DNA matches TRBJ2-7 better. CDR3 length equals 12 residues. Germline CDR1 reads MNHNY; CDR2 reads SVGAGI (reference sequence). Here the CDR3 reads CASRRQQNEQYF. CDR3 sequence (DNA): TGTGCCAGCAGGCGACAGCAAAACGAGCAGTACTTC.

This clone was seen just once. The rearrangement uses TRBV28 and TRBJ1-6, with D maybe TRBD1 (6 bases). The CDR3 length is 13 residues. Per germline, CDR1 MDHEN and CDR2 SYDVKM. V gave up 6 bases and J gave up 10 bases, with 13 bases separating them. For the CDR3, the DNA is TGTGCCAGCAGCCTGACAGGTGAATCACCCCTCCACTTT. This gives the protein CASSLTGESPLHF.

This clone came up once. The chain couples TRBV7-9 to TRBJ2-7, with D maybe TRBD2 (5 bases). Germline CDR1 reads SEHNR; CDR2 reads FQNEAQ (reference sequence). The V end lost 3 bases, the J end lost 4 bases, and 16 bases lay between the germline ends. This CDR3 region has 15 residues. In DNA, the CDR3 is TGTGCCAGCAGCTTTTCGCCCGGGAATCGATACGAGCAGTACTTC. This gives the protein CASSFSPGNRYEQYF.

The chain couples TRBV21-1 to TRBJ1-2. TRBV21-1 is given as a pseudogene. This CDR3 has 15 residues. The CDR3 sequence: CASSKGAGRGYGYTF. The CDR3 DNA sequence: TGTGCCAGCAGCAAAGGGGCAGGTCGGGGCTATGGCTACACCTTC.

This clone was picked up a small number of times. DNA for the CDR3: TGTGCCAGCAGCTCCATTGGGAGCGGGAGATATAATGAGCAGTTCTTC. Amino acids: CASSSIGSGRYNEQFF. The gene calls are TRBV13 and TRBJ2-1; 8 bases agree with TRBD2. Germline CDR1 PRHDT, CDR2 FYEKMQ (reference sequence). V shed 4 bases and J 7 bases; nucleotides not matched to a gene: 12. This CDR3 has 16 amino acids.

This clone was found once. The chain carries TRBV10-1 and TRBJ1-1; D not certain. This CDR3 has 15 amino acids. Germline V gene sequence: CDR1 WNHNN, CDR2 SYGVQD (reference sequence). The germline V and J ends were trimmed by 2 bases and 5 bases, with 15 bases remaining between them. CDR3 loop: CASSERFIGRTEAFF. The CDR3, as DNA: TGCGCCAGCAGTGAGCGGTTTATAGGGAGGACTGAAGCTTTCTTT.

The gene calls are TRBV18 and TRBJ2-2; D is undetermined. Deletions cut 3 bases from V and 4 bases from J, with 12 bases between. Germline-derived CDR1 and CDR2 are KGHSH and LQKENI. CDR3 length: 15 amino acids. For the CDR3, the DNA is TGTGCCAGCTCACCCCCGAACACGCTCACCGGGGAGCTGTTTTTT. Translated, it gives CASSPPNTLTGELFF.

This sequence joins TRBV7-9 and TRBJ1-2; D perhaps matches TRBD1 (5 bases). The CDR3 runs 15 residues. Trimming cost V 4 bases and J 4 bases, with 16 bases left between them. The V gene's germline CDR1 is SEHNR and CDR2 FQNEAQ (reference sequence). Here the CDR3 reads CASSSNRNPLYGYTF. The CDR3 nucleotides read TGTGCCAGCAGCTCAAACAGGAACCCTCTCTATGGCTACACCTTC. Together with reference TRBV7-9 and TRBJ1-2, the CDR3 gives the full variable domain: DTGVSQNPRHKITKRGQNVTFRCDPISEHNRLYWYRQTLGQGPEFLTYFQNEAQLEKSRLLSDRFSAERPKGSFSTLEIQRTEQGDSAMYLCASSSNRNPLYGYTFGSGTRLTVV.

The J gene is TRBJ1-5, the V gene TRBV7-2; 10 bases match TRBD1. The ends lost 5 bases at V and 3 bases at J; junction bases unmatched: 4. Germline values: CDR1 SGHTA, CDR2 FQGNSA. The CDR3 contains 15 residues. CDR3 coding DNA: TGTGCCAGCAGCCGCGGGACAGGGGACAATCAGCCCCAGCATTTT. Amino acid sequence: CASSRGTGDNQPQHF.